What follows is one T cell receptor beta chain and its context. What it binds is unknown. Using immunoSEQ multiplex PCR, the repertoire was profiled, and TCRdb retains in-frame clones only, with some absent. This table holds 150,000 to 200,000 clones, about 81% found once. V was trimmed by 4 bases and J by 0 bases, leaving 10 bases between them. Germline values: CDR1 KGHSH, CDR2 LQKENI. The CDR3 spans 15 residues. The donors were in the 120-subject validation cohort; that cohort was separate from the roughly 730-subject first cohort. The sample originates from a study of cytomegalovirus exposure and HLA in healthy donors. Study-level findings and limits: The listing of some 170 TCR beta chains classed them as cytomegalovirus-associated. The classifier, whose performance was assessed in both the original and validation cohorts, reportedly diagnosed cytomegalovirus status with high specificity and sensitivity. According to a subsequent analysis, TCR clusters from the first cohort were inclined to appear together in the 120 validation repertoires.

The source material was PBMCs. The source is a woman between 25 and 40 years old in good health and CMV-seronegative. The genes are TRBV18 and TRBJ1-5; D perhaps matches TRBD1 (5 bases). This CDR3 reads CASSLGTGSNQPQHF. In nucleotides, the CDR3 is TGTGCCAGCTCACTCGGGACTGGTAGCAATCAGCCCCAGCATTTT.